These T cell receptor beta chains were read from a single sample in a study of T cell repertoires in cytomegalovirus infection. TCRdb called the reads again in MiXCR, with one record for every CDR3 protein. The sample holds 350,000 to 400,000 distinct CDR3 sequences, about 35% seen once. For these TCRs, the target antigens are not known. The sample in question was cultured PBMCs, obtained from culture after CMV antigen stimulation. The receptors originated from a human donor in good health (CMV status not recorded). Some clones in this sample may be carry-over from other donors' samples. CDR3s include the opening cysteine and the closing phenylalanine or tryptophan. The order of the fields is J gene, D gene, V gene, clone size, CDR3 DNA, CDR3 protein. D genes are given only for firm matches. Clone size appears in some rows only: once, few, many, or a class for an expanded clone.

>TRBJ1-1|TRBD1|TRBV4-3|.
TGCGCCAGCAGAAAAACGTTGGACAGGGGAGGCTTAACTGAAGCTTTCTTT
CASRKTLDRGGLTEAFF
>TRBJ1-5|.|TRBV6-6|once
TGTGCCAGCAGCGAGTTCCGGGTCCAGCATTTT
CASSEFRVQHF
>TRBJ2-3|TRBD2|TRBV6-6|.
TGTGCCAGCAGTGGTACTAGCGACACAGATACGCAGTATTTT
CASSGTSDTDTQYF
>TRBJ2-6|TRBD1|TRBV12-3/TRBV12-4|.
TGTGCCAGCAGTGTCAGGGGGCGCGGTGTTGGGGCCAACGTCCTGACTTTC
CASSVRGRGVGANVLTF
>TRBJ1-1|TRBD1|TRBV7-8|few
TGTGCCAGCAGCGTGACAGGGCCTAACACTGAAGCTTTCTTT
CASSVTGPNTEAFF
>TRBJ2-7|TRBD1|TRBV19|.
TGTGCCAGTAGTATAGTCGGACAGGGAACCTACGAGCAGTACTTC
CASSIVGQGTYEQYF
>TRBJ2-3|.|TRBV14|.
TGTGCCAGCAGCCAAGAAACTGGAGGAAGGCGTCAACGTACAGATACGCAGTATTTT
CASSQETGGRRQRTDTQYF
>TRBJ1-1|TRBD1|TRBV7-2|.
TGTGCCAGCAGCCCTTGGACAGGGCTGAACACTGAAGCTTTCTTT
CASSPWTGLNTEAFF
>TRBJ2-5|TRBD2|TRBV20-1|.
TGCAGTGCCGGGGGGGGCGTGGTGGAGACCCAGTACTTC
CSAGGGVVETQYF
>TRBJ1-2|TRBD1|TRBV11-2|few
TGTGCCAGCAGCACGCGGACAGGGTCCCATGGCTACACCTTC
CASSTRTGSHGYTF
>TRBJ2-2|TRBD2|TRBV20-1|.
TGCAGTGCTAGCCAGCTAGCGGGAGTCGGTCGCACCGGGGAGCTGTTTTTT
CSASQLAGVGRTGELFF
>TRBJ1-1|TRBD1|TRBV7-2|many
TGTGCCAGCAGCAAAGGGGACAGGGGGCTTTTTCTGACTGAAGCTTTCTTT
CASSKGDRGLFLTEAFF
>TRBJ2-5|TRBD2|TRBV7-2|.
TGTGCCAGCAGCTTAGACGTCGGGAGGGGAGAGACCCAGTACTTC
CASSLDVGRGETQYF
>TRBJ2-2|.|TRBV19|.
TGTGCCAGCCACCGGGAGAGGGAAGATACTAACGGGGAGCTGTTTTTT
CASHREREDTNGELFF
>TRBJ2-3|TRBD1|TRBV7-8|.
TGTGCCAGCAGCCTAGACCGGGACAGGAGCACAGATACGCAGTATTTT
CASSLDRDRSTDTQYF
>TRBJ2-3|TRBD2|TRBV6-6|few
TGTGCCAGCAGACCCGCGACTGAGGGACTAGCGGAACTCTCGGGTACGCAGTATTTT
CASRPATEGLAELSGTQYF
>TRBJ1-2|.|TRBV11-2|.
TGTGCCAGCAGCCTCCTCGGGGGATTCGATGGCTACACCTTC
CASSLLGGFDGYTF
>TRBJ1-4|.|TRBV15|.
TGTGCCACCAGCAGAGATCGGACCTGGGAAAAACTGTTTTTT
CATSRDRTWEKLFF
>TRBJ2-1|.|TRBV4-3|.
TGCGCCAGCAGCCAGGGGGGCAGTAGCAATGAGCAGTTCTTC
CASSQGGSSNEQFF
>TRBJ2-7|.|TRBV10-3|.
TGTGCCACCCTCCCGGACAACTCCTACGAGCAGTACTTC
CATLPDNSYEQYF
>TRBJ2-1|.|TRBV30|.
TGTGCCTGGAGTGTATCTGGGTCGAACTCCTACAATGAGCAGTTCTTC
CAWSVSGSNSYNEQFF
>TRBJ1-2|TRBD1|TRBV27|once
TGTGCCAGCAGAATGGACAGGGGCACGGATGGCTACACCTTC
CASRMDRGTDGYTF
>TRBJ2-2|.|TRBV6-2/TRBV6-3|.
TGTGCCAGTAGTGTACTCCCGAACACCGGGGAGCTGTTTTTT
CASSVLPNTGELFF
>TRBJ2-3|TRBD2|TRBV4-3|.
TGCGCCAGCAGCCACCGAACTAGCGGGAGAATAGATACGCAGTATTTT
CASSHRTSGRIDTQYF
>TRBJ1-1|.|TRBV7-9|.
TGTGCCAGCAGTTCCCGCGAGGGACGGAAGAACACTGAAGCTTTCTTT
CASSSREGRKNTEAFF
>TRBJ1-2|.|TRBV28|.
TGTGCCAGCAGTTCGTACAGCAACTATGGCTACACCTTC
CASSSYSNYGYTF
>TRBJ2-3|.|TRBV5-4|.
TGTGCCAGCAGCCCGGAGACTGGGGGGGATACGCAGTATTTT
CASSPETGGDTQYF
>TRBJ2-1|.|TRBV7-8|many
TGTGCCAGCAGCTCGCGGCTAAGCTCCTACAATGAGCAGTTCTTC
CASSSRLSSYNEQFF